This entry is about one T cell receptor (beta chain). Its antigen is as yet unknown. This sample stems from a study of shared clonotypes between healthy human individuals. Study conclusions and caveats: Sequencing depth was expected to affect clonotype sharing among donors.

Method: immunoSEQ multiplex PCR; TCRdb's copy keeps in-frame clones and lacks some. The sample gives about 2.4 million clones, 90% to 95% of which show up once; roughly 0.39% is in the top ten. The CDR3 spans 13 residues. Deletions cut 7 bases from V and 10 bases from J, with 14 bases between. Looked up from germline, CDR1 is MNHEY and CDR2 is SVGAGI. The healthy adult donors were HIV-negative and reported no recent acute infections or vaccinations. All the donors were Caucasian adults who lived in Nashville, Tennessee. Naive CD4+ cells were CD45RA-selected; the remaining cells were memory. The chain uses TRBV6-5 and TRBJ1-6; D gene unclear. The source is a man between 18 and 29 years old in good health. Some clones in this sample may be carry-over from other donors' samples. The specimen sequenced was naive CD4+ T cells from PBMCs. Described subset: CD45RA+ positively selected. Here the CDR3 reads CASTRREESPLHF. CDR3 nucleotides: TGTGCCAGCACTAGGAGGGAGGAATCACCCCTCCACTTT.